This TCR beta chain was identified in a study of blood T cells in healthy people across ages. Next came a second PCR, run for about 7 to 12 cycles, which used a sample-barcoded 5' primer along with a J-beta primer mix. TCRdb re-called the 5' RACE reads through MiXCR, storing one row per CDR3 protein. The sample lists 1.2 million to 1.5 million distinct CDR3 sequences; approximately 59% were seen once. Trimming left V 3 bases short and J 1 base short, with 16 bases between. CDR1 and CDR2 from the germline V gene are SGDLS and YYNGEE. The CDR3 runs 17 residues. Each sample yielded at least 5 micrograms of PBMC total RNA. On this clonotype itself: Its specificity is not known.

General study results and limits: Aged donors had fewer naive CD4+ cells and lower diversity than long-lived donors.

Sample: blood. This chain links TRBV9 with TRBJ2-2; D is unresolved. This receptor was taken from a man between 18 and 29 years old in good health. The CDR3 coding sequence is TGTGCCAGCAGCGACAACCCAGACAAGGTGAACACCGGGGAGCTGTTTTTT. Its protein product is CASSDNPDKVNTGELFF. The full variable domain, in which reference TRBV9 and TRBJ2-2 provide the parts outside the CDR3, is DSGVTQTPKHLITATGQRVTLRCSPRSGDLSVYWYQQSLDQGLQFLIQYYNGEERAKGNILERFSAQQFPDLHSELNLSSLELGDSALYFCASSDNPDKVNTGELFFGEGSRLTVL.